This entry concerns a single TCR beta chain. Its antigen specificity is not known. Per-base qualities were not stored, and no clone one base away is much larger. This entry is derived from a study of blood T cell repertoires in COVID-19 (TCRdb year 2020). About the study as a whole: For ImmuneRACE Cohort 3, a participant was defined as recovered based on two consecutive negative NP/OP PCR tests, clearance by a healthcare professional, or resolution of symptoms. Samples covering the acute and convalescent phases of COVID-19 were provided by collaborators in the United States, Italy and Spain. The prospective study material was composed of cDNA or gDNA derived from T cells, B-cell-depleted T cells, or PBMCs. Subjects who had been exposed to COVID-19, were actively infected with it, or had recovered from it provided the deeply sampled blood TCRbeta repertoires that made up the dataset. A freely available public database, intended as a resource for researchers studying the immune response to SARS-CoV-2, is where the repertoires were released. The samples were drawn from the first 160 participants of the ongoing ImmuneRACE study and from under 1,500 subjects provided by 6 global collaborators. A de-identified subject ID, COVID-19 status, age in years and sex were almost always included in the sample metadata. Where available, HLA class I and class II types were obtained from metadata supplied by the sample provider rather than from assay-based typing. The research as a whole found: How much clinical and demographic metadata was included differed by source and by participant, and the metadata was provided uncurated.

The immunoSEQ Assay, a bias-controlled multiplex PCR, was used to amplify TCRbeta CDR3 regions from genomic DNA. Turning to the authors' computational methods: The number of nucleated cells in each sample was estimated from the amplification of reference gene primers within the assay. To quantify the absolute abundance of each unique TCRbeta CDR3 rearrangement, sequence reads were collapsed and filtered. For each sample, productive Simpson clonality was calculated by taking the square root of Simpson's diversity index across productive rearrangements. TCRdb retrieved this table from immuneACCESS and kept in-frame rearrangements only. Not all clones are present; in checked studies, unresolved V genes account for under half, and no reason is known for the remainder. The D gene and trimming were derived from the DNA, and the V and J assignments and clone size from that table. This sample lists 300,000 to 450,000 clones; around 87% were detected once. The ten largest clones take up around 2% of the sample.

Enrolling through a virtual design, the prospective study's participants ranged in age from roughly 18 to 95 years and lived across about two dozen United States geographic areas. In the prospective study, cohorts were assigned on the basis of participant-reported clinical history obtained from a screening survey and a study questionnaire. Each participant in the prospective study had whole blood, serum and a nasopharyngeal or oropharyngeal swab collected by mobile phlebotomists. Over a roughly 2-month period, participants in the prospective study had the option of providing additional blood draws and questionnaires. Before DNA extraction, prospective study blood samples were shipped either frozen or at room temperature. The sequenced sample consisted of PBMCs or T cells enriched from blood (not recorded which). This receptor was identified in a man in his forties in a cohort exposed to, infected with or recovered from COVID-19 (not recorded which).

The sequenced DNA is TGCAGCGCATCGGCAGGGAACACTGAAGCTTTCTTT. Translation gives CSASAGNTEAFF. The rearrangement joined TRBV29-1 to TRBJ1-1; no D segment can be confidently identified. The CDR3 measures 12 amino acids from cysteine to phenylalanine. This entry keeps only the CDR3 DNA: 36 bases, framed from base 1. The junction shows trimming of 7 bases on V and 1 base on J, plus 10 bases between the germline ends. From the germline V gene, CDR1 is SQVTM and CDR2 is ANQGSEA.